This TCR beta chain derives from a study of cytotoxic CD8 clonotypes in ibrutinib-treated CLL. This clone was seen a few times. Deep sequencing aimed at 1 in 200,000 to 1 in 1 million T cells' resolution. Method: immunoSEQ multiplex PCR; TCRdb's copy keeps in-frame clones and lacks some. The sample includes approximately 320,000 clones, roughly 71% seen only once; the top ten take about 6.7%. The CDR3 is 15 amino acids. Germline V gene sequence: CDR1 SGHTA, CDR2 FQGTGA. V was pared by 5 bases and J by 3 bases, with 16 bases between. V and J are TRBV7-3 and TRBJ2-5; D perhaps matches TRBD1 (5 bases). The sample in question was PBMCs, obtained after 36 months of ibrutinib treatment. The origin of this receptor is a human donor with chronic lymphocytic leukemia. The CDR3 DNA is TGTGCCAGCAGCCGATTCAGGGCTCTAAAAGAGACCCAGTACTTC. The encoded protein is CASSRFRALKETQYF.